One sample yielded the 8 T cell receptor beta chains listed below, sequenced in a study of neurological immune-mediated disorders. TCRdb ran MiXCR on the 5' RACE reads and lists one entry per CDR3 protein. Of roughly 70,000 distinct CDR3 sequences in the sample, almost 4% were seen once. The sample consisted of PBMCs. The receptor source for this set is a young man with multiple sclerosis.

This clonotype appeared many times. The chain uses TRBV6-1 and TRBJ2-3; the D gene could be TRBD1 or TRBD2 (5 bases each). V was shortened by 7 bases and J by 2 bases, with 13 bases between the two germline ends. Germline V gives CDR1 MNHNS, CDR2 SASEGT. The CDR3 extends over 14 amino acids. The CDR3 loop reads CASTPGQDTDTQYF. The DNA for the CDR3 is TGTGCCAGCACTCCGGGGCAAGACACAGATACGCAGTATTTT.

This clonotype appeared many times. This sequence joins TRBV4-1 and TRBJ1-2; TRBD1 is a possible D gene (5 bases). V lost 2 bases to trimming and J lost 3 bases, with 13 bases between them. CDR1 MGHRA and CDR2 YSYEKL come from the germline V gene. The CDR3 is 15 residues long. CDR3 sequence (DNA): TGCGCCAGCAGCCAAACAGGTCGGGACCACTATGGCTACACCTTC. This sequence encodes CASSQTGRDHYGYTF.

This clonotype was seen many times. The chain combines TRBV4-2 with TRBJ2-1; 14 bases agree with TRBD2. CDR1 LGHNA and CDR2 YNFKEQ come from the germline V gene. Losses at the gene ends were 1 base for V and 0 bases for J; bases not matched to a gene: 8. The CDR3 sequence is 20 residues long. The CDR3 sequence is CASSQGLAGGRTSSYNEQFF. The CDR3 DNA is TGTGCCAGCAGCCAAGGACTAGCGGGGGGGCGTACTAGCTCCTACAATGAGCAGTTCTTC.

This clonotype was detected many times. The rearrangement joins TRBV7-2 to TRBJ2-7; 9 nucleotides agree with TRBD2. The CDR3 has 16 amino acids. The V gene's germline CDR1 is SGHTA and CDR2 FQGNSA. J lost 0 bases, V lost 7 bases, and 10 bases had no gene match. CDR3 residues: CASTSLAGTSSYEQYF. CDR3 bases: TGTGCCAGCACCAGTCTAGCGGGGACGAGCTCCTACGAGCAGTACTTC.

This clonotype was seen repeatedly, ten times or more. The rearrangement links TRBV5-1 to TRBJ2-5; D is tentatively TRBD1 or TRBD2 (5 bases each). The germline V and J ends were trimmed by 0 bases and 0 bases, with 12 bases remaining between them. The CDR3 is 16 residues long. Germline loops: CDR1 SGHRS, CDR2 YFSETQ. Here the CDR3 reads CASSLVAGTYQETQYF. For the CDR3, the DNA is TGCGCCAGCAGCTTGGTAGCAGGGACGTACCAAGAGACCCAGTACTTC.

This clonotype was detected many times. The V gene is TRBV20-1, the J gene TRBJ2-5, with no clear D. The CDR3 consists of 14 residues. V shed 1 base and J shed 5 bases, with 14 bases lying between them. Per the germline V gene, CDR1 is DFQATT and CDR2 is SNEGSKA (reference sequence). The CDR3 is CSARVGPATETQYF. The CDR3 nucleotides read TGCAGTGCTAGAGTGGGCCCCGCTACCGAGACCCAGTACTTC.

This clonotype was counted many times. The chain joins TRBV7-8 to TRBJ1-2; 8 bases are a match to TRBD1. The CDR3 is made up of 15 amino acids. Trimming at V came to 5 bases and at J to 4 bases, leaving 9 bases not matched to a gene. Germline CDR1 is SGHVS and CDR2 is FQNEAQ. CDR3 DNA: TGTGCCAGCAGCCCGCAACCAGGGACAGGCTATGGCTACACCTTC. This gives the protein CASSPQPGTGYGYTF.

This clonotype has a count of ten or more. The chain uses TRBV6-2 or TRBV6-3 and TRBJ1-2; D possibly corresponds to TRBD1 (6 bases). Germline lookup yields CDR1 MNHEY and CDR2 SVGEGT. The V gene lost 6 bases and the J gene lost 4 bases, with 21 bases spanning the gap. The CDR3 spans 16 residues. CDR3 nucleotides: TGTGCCAGCAGCCCCGCCGGGGGGGCACACATCTATGGCTACACCTTC. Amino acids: CASSPAGGAHIYGYTF.